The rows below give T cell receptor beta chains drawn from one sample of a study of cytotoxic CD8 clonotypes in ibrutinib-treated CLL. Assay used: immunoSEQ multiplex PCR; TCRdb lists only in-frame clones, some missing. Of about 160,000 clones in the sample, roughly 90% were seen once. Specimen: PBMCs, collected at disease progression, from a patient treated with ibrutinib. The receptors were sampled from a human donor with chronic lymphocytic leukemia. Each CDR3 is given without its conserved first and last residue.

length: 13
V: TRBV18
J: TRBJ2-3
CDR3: ASSSTSGRTDTQY

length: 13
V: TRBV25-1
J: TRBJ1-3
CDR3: ASSERSFGSVTIY

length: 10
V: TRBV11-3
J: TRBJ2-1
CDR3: ASSLVGNEQF

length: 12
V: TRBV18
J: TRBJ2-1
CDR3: ASSNSGRGNEQF

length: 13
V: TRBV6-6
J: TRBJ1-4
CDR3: ASSFTAGHYEKLF

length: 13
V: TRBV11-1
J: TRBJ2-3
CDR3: ASSLDRLITHTQY

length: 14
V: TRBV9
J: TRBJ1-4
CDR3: ASSVGSQGPWEKLF

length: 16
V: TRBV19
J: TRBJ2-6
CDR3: ASIKMGGLFSGANVLT

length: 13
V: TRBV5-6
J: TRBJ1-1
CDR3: ASSQRSGVDTEAF

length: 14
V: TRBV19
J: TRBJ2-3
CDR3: ASSYRVIVGTDTQY

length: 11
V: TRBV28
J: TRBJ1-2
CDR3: ASSSGHNYGYT

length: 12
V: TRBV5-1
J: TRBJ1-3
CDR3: ASSLDGRGNTIY

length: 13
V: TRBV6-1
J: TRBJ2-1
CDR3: ASTAGTGVDGPRF

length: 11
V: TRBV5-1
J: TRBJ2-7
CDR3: ASSLDGFYEQY

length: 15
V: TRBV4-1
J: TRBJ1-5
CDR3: ASSRWDRDFSNQPQH

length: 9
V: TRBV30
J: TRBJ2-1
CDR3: AWSGGGEQF

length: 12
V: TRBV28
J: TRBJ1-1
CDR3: ASRTDRGDYEAF

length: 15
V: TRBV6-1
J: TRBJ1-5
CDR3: ASSEASRSRFDQPQH

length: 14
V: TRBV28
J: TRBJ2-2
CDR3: ASSIDPNRFTGELF

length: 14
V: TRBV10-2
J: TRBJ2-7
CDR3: ASSESGLAGVYEQY

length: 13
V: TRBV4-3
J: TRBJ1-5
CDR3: ASSQEFRGNQPQH

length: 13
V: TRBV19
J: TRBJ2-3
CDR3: ASRPRGGLLDTQY

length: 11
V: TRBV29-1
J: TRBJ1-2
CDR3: SVVAGVGYGYT

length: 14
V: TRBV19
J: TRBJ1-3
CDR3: ASSIGGQGTGNTIY